This is a list of T cell receptor beta chains from one sample in a study of beta chain features in type 1 diabetes. Profiled with immunoSEQ multiplex PCR; TCRdb holds only in-frame clones, not every one. The sample consists of some 200,000 clones, approximately 16% of them appearing once. What was sequenced was naive CD4+ T cells from blood. The receptors derive from a man younger than 45 with type 1 diabetes. Each CDR3 is given without its conserved first and last residue. D genes are given only for firm matches. Size values are once, few and many counts, or a class for expanded clones, and some rows have none.

V gene: TRBV13
clone size: -
D gene: -
CDR3 protein: ASSLDSSGANVLT

V gene: TRBV28
clone size: -
D gene: -
CDR3 protein: ASRALGVSYNEQF

V gene: TRBV29-1
clone size: -
D gene: -
CDR3 protein: SVEGSSYEQY

V gene: TRBV30
clone size: -
D gene: TRBD2
CDR3 protein: AWRLAVSSYNEQF

V gene: TRBV5-1
clone size: -
D gene: -
CDR3 protein: ASSLGVGSYEQY

V gene: TRBV10-3
clone size: few
D gene: -
CDR3 protein: AIRDAGTDQETQY

V gene: TRBV7-2
clone size: -
D gene: TRBD1
CDR3 protein: ASRSLRQGQETQY

V gene: TRBV4-2
clone size: few
D gene: -
CDR3 protein: ASSQGSFYEQY

V gene: TRBV7-2
clone size: -
D gene: -
CDR3 protein: ASTLYDSYNEQF

V gene: TRBV6-5
clone size: few
D gene: TRBD2
CDR3 protein: ASSYSGGSRYEQY

V gene: TRBV30
clone size: -
D gene: -
CDR3 protein: AWSGHLSYGYT

V gene: TRBV7-9
clone size: -
D gene: -
CDR3 protein: ASTLRVVGELF

V gene: TRBV7-8
clone size: few
D gene: TRBD1
CDR3 protein: ASGKDRGPDTQY

V gene: TRBV6-6
clone size: -
D gene: -
CDR3 protein: ASSEQGPYYEQY

V gene: TRBV29-1
clone size: few
D gene: -
CDR3 protein: SILNTEAF

V gene: TRBV4-1
clone size: -
D gene: -
CDR3 protein: ASSQDNRETLGTDTQY